This T cell receptor (beta chain) was found in a study of CD8 T cells in Susac syndrome. Whole-study findings and limits: Regarding the TCR sequencing and HLA analysis, the study admitted that a relatively small number of individuals were involved.

In the case of this clonotype: Its matching antigen is unknown.

Trimming cost V 5 bases and J 11 bases, with 16 bases left between them. The CDR3 loop spans 13 amino acids. CDR1 and CDR2 from the germline V gene are MNHEY and SMNVEV (reference sequence). Random hexamers were used to reverse transcribe roughly 0.45 to 1 ug of RNA. The method of amplification for TCR beta CDR3 was immunoSEQ multiplex PCR, covering 54 Vbeta and 13 Jbeta. TCRdb re-called the immunoSEQ multiplex PCR reads through MiXCR, storing one row per CDR3 protein. This repertoire shows about 22,000 distinct CDR3 sequences, approximately 93% found once; its top ten account for 0.25% to 0.3%. Material: CD8+ T cells from PBMCs. The V call is TRBV27, the J call TRBJ1-5, with D possibly matching TRBD1 (5 bases). The sequence derives from a human donor in good health. The CDR3 coding sequence is TGTGCCAGCAGTCTGGATGAAGGGGAAGCCCAGCATTTT. This codes for CASSLDEGEAQHF.